This is a list of T cell receptor beta chains from one sample in a study of blood T cell repertoires in COVID-19. Clones were read by immunoSEQ multiplex PCR, and TCRdb kept only the in-frame ones, dropping some. The sample contains tens of thousands of clones, roughly 72% of which appear only once. Input material: peripheral blood. Receptor source: a woman aged 45-65 years with active or convalescent COVID-19. Both conserved end residues are part of each CDR3. The D gene is left open where the match is weak. Size is omitted from some rows. Given values are once, few, many or a class for expanded clones.

V: TRBV7-7
J: TRBJ2-5
D: TRBD2
size: .
CDR3: CASSLAGSSQETQYF

V: TRBV7-6
J: TRBJ2-5
D: TRBD2
size: .
CDR3: CASSLGLAGTGETQYF

V: TRBV19
J: TRBJ2-6
D: .
size: .
CDR3: CASTTSLQGGANVLTF

V: TRBV6-2/TRBV6-3
J: TRBJ2-1
D: .
size: .
CDR3: CASSYPRGRVIENEQFF

V: TRBV7-9
J: TRBJ1-1
D: TRBD1
size: few
CDR3: CASSRGTGNTEAFF

V: TRBV7-9
J: TRBJ2-3
D: TRBD2
size: .
CDR3: CASSSLLAGPKDTQYF

V: TRBV11-2
J: TRBJ1-6
D: .
size: .
CDR3: CASSLGGNSPLHF

V: TRBV2
J: TRBJ2-7
D: TRBD2
size: .
CDR3: CASSGGLAGGRQYF

V: TRBV18
J: TRBJ2-7
D: TRBD1
size: .
CDR3: CASSLGQGYEQYF

V: TRBV6-5
J: TRBJ1-5
D: TRBD1
size: .
CDR3: CASRVTGLGNQPQHF

V: TRBV7-7
J: TRBJ2-7
D: .
size: .
CDR3: CASSLREGGEQYF

V: TRBV25-1
J: TRBJ1-1
D: .
size: .
CDR3: CASSEWPSGAEAFF

V: TRBV3-1/TRBV3-2
J: TRBJ1-6
D: .
size: .
CDR3: CASSQGQGQNSPLHF

V: TRBV20-1
J: TRBJ2-7
D: TRBD2
size: .
CDR3: CSASKGLAPYEQYF

V: TRBV2
J: TRBJ1-1
D: TRBD1
size: .
CDR3: CASRAGQALTEAFF

V: TRBV27
J: TRBJ2-3
D: TRBD1
size: medium-sized
CDR3: CATCDRGPMDTQYF

V: TRBV7-8
J: TRBJ1-4
D: TRBD1
size: once
CDR3: CASSLVGQAINEKLFF

V: TRBV6-2/TRBV6-3
J: TRBJ1-2
D: .
size: .
CDR3: CASSDPVGGLNYGYTF

V: TRBV10-3
J: TRBJ2-1
D: TRBD2
size: .
CDR3: CAIREGPVYEQFF

V: TRBV5-1
J: TRBJ2-7
D: .
size: .
CDR3: CASTGGSSFNEQYF

V: TRBV30
J: TRBJ1-1
D: .
size: few
CDR3: CAWSWANEAFF

V: TRBV9
J: TRBJ2-1
D: .
size: .
CDR3: CASSVGVHSFNGGQFF

V: TRBV19
J: TRBJ1-5
D: .
size: .
CDR3: CASSRDFRQPQHF

V: TRBV11-2
J: TRBJ2-2
D: TRBD2
size: .
CDR3: CASSAHWGGGNTGELFF

V: TRBV4-3
J: TRBJ2-3
D: TRBD1
size: few
CDR3: CASSLTQTGGGDTQYF

V: TRBV7-3
J: TRBJ2-3
D: TRBD1
size: .
CDR3: CASSLTGTVTDTQYF

V: TRBV19
J: TRBJ2-2
D: .
size: .
CDR3: CASSIGGEVGELFF

V: TRBV27
J: TRBJ1-1
D: TRBD1
size: few
CDR3: CASSRQGVGEAFF

V: TRBV5-4
J: TRBJ1-2
D: .
size: .
CDR3: CASSFRGAGGYTF

V: TRBV6-4
J: TRBJ2-7
D: TRBD2
size: .
CDR3: CASILGLAVSYEQYF

V: TRBV5-1
J: TRBJ2-1
D: TRBD1
size: .
CDR3: CASSPEGAVMAREQFF

V: TRBV11-2
J: TRBJ1-2
D: TRBD1
size: few
CDR3: CASSLNRGYGYTF

V: TRBV12-3/TRBV12-4
J: TRBJ1-1
D: .
size: .
CDR3: CASSLRGNTEAFF

V: TRBV7-2
J: TRBJ2-2
D: TRBD2
size: .
CDR3: CASGGGRGTGELFF

V: TRBV19
J: TRBJ1-5
D: .
size: .
CDR3: CASSAEQGWIGNQPQHF

V: TRBV5-4
J: TRBJ2-3
D: .
size: many
CDR3: CASSLDRGGADTQYF

V: TRBV3-1/TRBV3-2
J: TRBJ1-1
D: .
size: .
CDR3: CASSQNSYTEAFF

V: TRBV9
J: TRBJ2-7
D: .
size: .
CDR3: CASSPFASTEQYF

V: TRBV11-2
J: TRBJ1-1
D: TRBD1
size: .
CDR3: CASSWAGTGDAEAFF

V: TRBV5-4
J: TRBJ2-7
D: TRBD2
size: .
CDR3: CASSLDLAGVGEQYF

V: TRBV27
J: TRBJ1-1
D: .
size: .
CDR3: CASSLSQGITEAFF

V: TRBV28
J: TRBJ2-1
D: TRBD2
size: .
CDR3: CASLREIPYNEQFF

V: TRBV20-1
J: TRBJ1-2
D: .
size: .
CDR3: CSASSGLGSYGYTF

V: TRBV6-2/TRBV6-3
J: TRBJ2-1
D: .
size: .
CDR3: CASSHGGEQFF

V: TRBV6-5
J: TRBJ2-1
D: TRBD2
size: .
CDR3: CASSAMGLSNNEQFF

V: TRBV6-2/TRBV6-3
J: TRBJ2-7
D: .
size: .
CDR3: CASSYDYRREQYF

V: TRBV24-1
J: TRBJ2-1
D: TRBD2
size: .
CDR3: CATTSGSGRAGEQFF

V: TRBV5-4
J: TRBJ2-7
D: .
size: .
CDR3: CASSLDAGPYEQYF

V: TRBV5-1
J: TRBJ1-2
D: .
size: .
CDR3: CASSLEVGGTGGYTF

V: TRBV24-1
J: TRBJ1-2
D: TRBD1
size: .
CDR3: CATSRSQGANYGYTF

V: TRBV5-1
J: TRBJ2-1
D: TRBD2
size: .
CDR3: CASSWAGTSTPIYNEQFF